This T cell receptor (beta chain) was observed in a study of cytomegalovirus exposure and HLA in healthy donors. Concerning this clone: The antigen is unknown.

With V trimmed by 6 bases and J by 7 bases, 5 bases remained unmatched. The CDR3 consists of 15 residues. Germline CDR1 is KGHSH and CDR2 is LQKENI. Points from the study as a whole: A later analysis associated some 16,000 TCR beta sequences with HLA alleles at a 0.05 false discovery rate. Follow-up analysis later connected one missense variant in DCLRE1C with trimming of TCR beta V- and J-genes.

Amplification used 60 Vbeta primers and 13 Jbeta primers. TCRdb keeps only in-frame clones here, not all; method: immunoSEQ multiplex PCR. Here the sample spans approximately 45,000 clones, about three quarters being singletons. The origin of this receptor is a woman aged 25 to 39 in good health and CMV-seronegative. The chain uses TRBV18 and TRBJ2-1; 14 nucleotides line up with TRBD2. Sequencing was performed on PBMCs. CDR3 nucleotide sequence: TGTGCCAGCTCGCTGGGACTAGCGGGAGATAATGAGCAGTTCTTC. Its translation: CASSLGLAGDNEQFF.